Shown below are 9 T cell receptor beta chains from a single sample sequenced in a study of cytomegalovirus exposure and HLA in healthy donors. Primers: 60 Vbeta forward and 13 Jbeta reverse. Only in-frame clones appear in the TCRdb table, and some are missing; sequencing was by immunoSEQ multiplex PCR. The profile shows over 90,000 clones, about four fifths of them singletons. The source material was PBMCs. These receptors were collected from a female donor in good health and CMV-seropositive.

This clone has more than one count but fewer than ten. The V gene is TRBV6-1, the J gene TRBJ2-7; TRBD2 might be the D (6 bases). V lost 4 bases to trimming and J lost 2 bases, with 15 bases between them. CDR3 length equals 15 residues. Per germline, CDR1 MNHNS and CDR2 SASEGT. In DNA, the CDR3 is TGTGCCAGCAGTGGTATAGGGACTGTTACCTACGAGCAGTACTTC. Residues: CASSGIGTVTYEQYF.

The chain has TRBV25-1 and TRBJ1-3, with a possible D match to TRBD1 (5 bases). Germline V gene lookup returns CDR1 MGHDK and CDR2 SYGVNS. With 5 bases removed from V and 1 base from J, the gap between germline ends came to 12 bases. This CDR3 is 15 amino acids long. CDR3 sequence reads: CASSPSRGSGNTIYF. The CDR3 DNA sequence: TGTGCCAGCAGTCCAAGTAGGGGTTCTGGAAACACCATATATTTT.

The J gene is TRBJ2-7, the V gene TRBV27; D is uncertain. CDR1 is MNHEY, CDR2 SMNVEV, per germline (reference sequence). The germline V and J ends were trimmed by 7 bases and 3 bases, with 13 bases remaining between them. The CDR3 is 13 amino acids. CDR3 in DNA: TGTGCCAGCAATCCACCAGGCAGCTACGAGCAGTACTTC. As protein: CASNPPGSYEQYF.

This chain links TRBV27 with TRBJ2-7, with 9 bases that match TRBD2. This CDR3 region has 14 residues. Germline V gives CDR1 MNHEY, CDR2 SMNVEV (reference sequence). After removal of 5 bases from V and 4 bases from J, the junction contained 6 bases not matched to a gene. CDR3 in amino acids: CASSPPGLAYEQYF. In nucleotides, the CDR3 is TGTGCCAGCAGTCCGCCGGGACTAGCTTACGAGCAGTACTTC.

The gene calls are TRBV5-6 and TRBJ2-4; 12 bases are shared with TRBD1. Germline assignment: CDR1 SGHDT and CDR2 YYEEEE. V was pared by 5 bases and J by 0 bases, with 6 bases of the junction left unmatched. The CDR3 is 17 residues long. CDR3 loop: CASRRDRGLLAKNIQYF. The CDR3 DNA sequence: TGTGCCAGCAGACGGGACAGGGGGCTGCTAGCCAAAAACATTCAGTACTTC.

This clone has a handful of counts. This sequence joins TRBV6-5 and TRBJ1-2, with 7 bases aligning to TRBD1. From germline, CDR1 is MNHEY and CDR2 SVGAGI. The CDR3 contains 14 residues. J lost 5 bases, V lost 5 bases, and 8 bases had no gene match. The CDR3, as DNA: TGTGCCAGCAGTATCCGACAGGGTCCATATGGCTACACCTTC. Protein product: CASSIRQGPYGYTF.

The chain recombines TRBV7-2 with TRBJ1-5; D not resolved. Between the trimmed V and J ends, which lost 3 bases and 6 bases, there was a span of 9 bases. The CDR3 has 13 amino acids. Germline V CDR1 and CDR2: SGHTA, FQGNSA. The CDR3 region has the DNA TGTGCCAGCAGCTTTGCCCGGTCTCAGCCCCAGCATTTT. This gives the protein CASSFARSQPQHF. The whole variable domain, remainder taken from reference TRBV7-2 and TRBJ1-5, is GAGVSQSPSNKVTEKGKDVELRCDPISGHTALYWYRQSLGQGLEFLIYFQGNSAPDKSGLPSDRFSAERTGGSVSTLTIQRTQQEDSAVYLCASSFARSQPQHFGDGTRLSIL.

The chain has TRBV6-5 and TRBJ2-1; TRBD2 aligns across 14 bases. V was pared by 7 bases and J by 9 bases, with 5 bases of the junction left unmatched. The length of the CDR3 is 14 residues. Looked up from germline, CDR1 is MNHEY and CDR2 is SVGAGI. CDR3 protein: CASTTSGRAGEQFF. DNA of the CDR3: TGTGCCAGCACGACTAGCGGGAGGGCAGGTGAGCAGTTCTTC.

The chain is built from TRBV7-6 and TRBJ2-7; 8 bases map to TRBD2. CDR3 length: 14 amino acids. Germline V gives CDR1 SGHVS, CDR2 FNYEAQ. V lost 5 bases and J lost 4; bases outside the gene matches: 7. The CDR3 region has the DNA TGTGCCAGCAGCCTGACTAGCGATCCGTACGAGCAGTACTTC. Protein: CASSLTSDPYEQYF.